This T cell receptor (beta chain) appears in the sequencing data of a study of blood T cell repertoires in COVID-19. Study-level background: The study drew acute and convalescent COVID-19 samples from the United States, Italy and Spain. Sample material is recorded as cDNA or gDNA derived from T cells, B-cell-depleted T cells, or PBMCs.

Authors' methods: Reference gene primer amplification yielded estimated nucleated cell counts. The data were produced by immunoSEQ multiplex PCR, yet TCRdb's version contains in-frame clones alone and is incomplete. The V and J calls and clone size were taken over from that table, and D and trimming were inferred from the DNA. The table records about 200,000 clones, 65% to 85% of them present only once. Germline V lookup: CDR1 LNHDA, CDR2 SQIVND (reference sequence). V gave up 1 base and J gave up 1 base, with 20 bases separating them. This CDR3 region has 18 residues. The sequence derives from an elderly woman with acute or convalescent COVID-19. Sequencing was carried out using peripheral blood. V usage is TRBV19 and J usage is TRBJ2-7; maybe TRBD1 (5 bases). CDR3 coding DNA: TGTGCCAGTAGTATAGGTAGACAGTCAACACTGAGGTCCTACGAGCAGTACTTC. This translates into CASSIGRQSTLRSYEQYF.